This T cell receptor beta chain was recovered during a study of response to subunit inactivated influenza vaccine. The study's findings and limits: With each seasonal influenza vaccination, the authors suggested, few new T cells are recruited.

Germline V gene data show CDR1 as LGHNA and CDR2 as YNFKEQ. J was trimmed by 7 bases and V by 2 bases; bases with no gene match: 8. The CDR3 is 16 amino acids. TCRdb used MiXCR to reprocess the RT-PCR reads, holding one entry per CDR3 protein. The sample contains about 620,000 distinct CDR3 sequences, around 11% of which appear only once. Of note for this clonotype: Its antigen is unknown.

The data also belong to a second study, concerning T cells expressing NK-cell markers. From that study: It was by 5'RACE template switching with UMIs that TCR beta cDNA was made. CD3+CD56+NKG2C+, CD3+CD56+NKG2C- and CD3+CD56-NKG2C+ T cells, once sorted, supplied the TCR beta repertoires. Eight donors were sequenced, of whom seven were HCMV-seropositive, while the remaining one was HCMV-seronegative.

The V call is TRBV4-2, the J call TRBJ1-4; the match to TRBD1 covers 9 bases. The sample was PBMCs from blood, taken on the day of vaccination. The source is a man in his fifties who received an inactivated influenza vaccine. In DNA, the CDR3 is TGTGCCAGCAGCCAAACACCGGGACAGGGATTTGAAAAACTGTTTTTT. It specifies CASSQTPGQGFEKLFF.